One T cell receptor beta chain is described in this entry. Researchers sorted participants into cohorts using their self-reported clinical history. This specimen comes from a study of blood T cell repertoires in COVID-19. Overall study: Sources were T cells, B-cell-depleted T cells, or PBMCs; the material itself was cDNA or gDNA.

Germline values: CDR1 LNHDA, CDR2 SQIVND (reference sequence). CDR3 size: 15 residues. Trimming took 8 bases from V and 0 from J, leaving 14 bases between them. As handled by the study authors: Scientists estimated how many nucleated cells there were by amplifying reference gene primers. Clones were sequenced by immunoSEQ multiplex PCR, and TCRdb holds only the in-frame ones, with some missing. The V and J calls and clone size are taken from that table; D and trimming were inferred from the DNA. The sample includes some 320,000 clones, around 85% of them seen just once. Sequences were obtained from PBMCs or T cells enriched from blood (not recorded which). The clonotype originates from a woman aged 25-40 years who had been exposed to COVID-19. V is TRBV19 and J is TRBJ2-1, with D possibly TRBD2 on 5 matching bases. Here the CDR3 DNA reads TGTGCCAGTGATGCGAGCGGAAGCTCCTACAATGAGCAGTTCTTC. Protein product: CASDASGSSYNEQFF.